The present TCR beta chain was sequenced within a study of T cell repertoires and leukemia-associated antigens. TCRdb re-called the 5' RACE reads through MiXCR, storing one row per CDR3 protein. The sample lists 10,000 to 13,000 distinct CDR3 sequences; under 55% were seen once. This clonotype was detected many times. Its target is not known. Whole-study results and caveats: Specificity and function of the expanded clones need further investigation.

V lost 0 bases to trimming and J lost 0 bases, with 9 bases between them. The length of the CDR3 is 16 residues. Germline V gene sequence: CDR1 MNHEY, CDR2 SVGEGT. The CD3+ T cells first had an overnight rest without serum. Sequencing was carried out using CD3+ T cells sorted from blood and cultured. This clonotype was obtained from a female donor in good health. The V gene is TRBV6-2 or TRBV6-3, the J gene TRBJ1-5; D remains unclear. DNA for the CDR3: TGTGCCAGCAGTTACTCGAATCCGGCTAGCAATCAGCCCCAGCATTTT. It specifies CASSYSNPASNQPQHF.